Listed below are T cell receptor beta chains from one sample, sequenced in a study of blood T cell repertoires in COVID-19. Assay: immunoSEQ multiplex PCR; the TCRdb copy retains only in-frame clones and omits some. This table has some 270,000 clones, roughly 86% appearing once. Sequencing was done on a sample of peripheral blood. These receptor sequences come from a woman between 55 and 75 years old who had recovered from COVID-19. Each CDR3 is given without its conserved first and last residue. D genes are given only for firm matches.

d_call: TRBD1; v_call: TRBV25-1; cdr3_aa: ASRRDRTGREEKLF
d_call: NA; v_call: TRBV7-9; cdr3_aa: ASSARGTDTQY
d_call: NA; v_call: TRBV15; cdr3_aa: ATTLRSGNTIY
d_call: NA; v_call: TRBV9; cdr3_aa: ASSDRSEKLF
d_call: TRBD1; v_call: TRBV6-4; cdr3_aa: ASSDSHSRDRGRDYT
d_call: NA; v_call: TRBV28; cdr3_aa: ASSPTGQNYGYT
d_call: NA; v_call: TRBV12-3/TRBV12-4; cdr3_aa: ASSLGTDFEQY
d_call: TRBD1; v_call: TRBV19; cdr3_aa: ASSSTGVYNQPQH
d_call: NA; v_call: TRBV6-1; cdr3_aa: ASSEAVSQPQH
d_call: TRBD1; v_call: TRBV10-3; cdr3_aa: AIGGTGIQPQH
d_call: NA; v_call: TRBV2; cdr3_aa: ASLPGLLNTGELF
d_call: TRBD1; v_call: TRBV5-1; cdr3_aa: ASSLGTGKDTEAF
d_call: NA; v_call: TRBV3-1/TRBV3-2; cdr3_aa: ASSQRELQIMETQY
d_call: TRBD1; v_call: TRBV28; cdr3_aa: ASSLYRGYGYT
d_call: NA; v_call: TRBV3-1/TRBV3-2; cdr3_aa: ASSPSTRGYNEQF
d_call: TRBD2; v_call: TRBV27; cdr3_aa: ASSSSGYEQY
d_call: TRBD1; v_call: TRBV5-1; cdr3_aa: ASSSTPGTGNEQY
d_call: NA; v_call: TRBV19; cdr3_aa: ASSNSRRGSDNSPLH
d_call: NA; v_call: TRBV11-2; cdr3_aa: ASSLRSVGGNEQF
d_call: TRBD2; v_call: TRBV7-2; cdr3_aa: ASSWGGRTYEQY
d_call: TRBD1; v_call: TRBV6-6; cdr3_aa: ASSYSGQGAYEQY
d_call: NA; v_call: TRBV5-1; cdr3_aa: ASSPSGNSGNTIY
d_call: NA; v_call: TRBV5-8; cdr3_aa: ASTDRWGGGSYEQY
d_call: NA; v_call: TRBV19; cdr3_aa: ASTALGGTDTQY
d_call: NA; v_call: TRBV18; cdr3_aa: ASSPLERGTNEKLF
d_call: NA; v_call: TRBV2; cdr3_aa: ASIRAVNTEAF
d_call: NA; v_call: TRBV10-3; cdr3_aa: AIRNMNTEAF
d_call: NA; v_call: TRBV7-2; cdr3_aa: ASRVSGTYEQY
d_call: NA; v_call: TRBV3-1/TRBV3-2; cdr3_aa: ASSQGSRTSPYNEQF
d_call: NA; v_call: TRBV7-6; cdr3_aa: ASSFHGEQY
d_call: NA; v_call: TRBV5-4; cdr3_aa: ASSLAGAGNTIY
d_call: NA; v_call: TRBV9; cdr3_aa: ASSVGSGPTYEQY
d_call: NA; v_call: TRBV7-2; cdr3_aa: ASSLQGNTIY
d_call: TRBD2; v_call: TRBV9; cdr3_aa: ASGFSGSSYNEQF
d_call: NA; v_call: TRBV7-9; cdr3_aa: ASPQGGGYT
d_call: TRBD1; v_call: TRBV9; cdr3_aa: ASSRWTGEVNEQY
d_call: NA; v_call: TRBV14; cdr3_aa: ASSPGLYEQY
d_call: TRBD2; v_call: TRBV18; cdr3_aa: ASPPGAGGYNEQF
d_call: TRBD2; v_call: TRBV5-1; cdr3_aa: ASSLDPSGGYNEQF
d_call: TRBD1; v_call: TRBV4-1; cdr3_aa: ASSQGPDRGNSPLH
d_call: NA; v_call: TRBV29-1; cdr3_aa: SVVPTGGETQY
d_call: TRBD1; v_call: TRBV6-6; cdr3_aa: ASSQNTGVSWHTEAF
d_call: NA; v_call: TRBV4-3; cdr3_aa: ASSQGSAIGNTIY
d_call: TRBD1; v_call: TRBV6-5; cdr3_aa: ASSYGDSYEQY
d_call: TRBD2; v_call: TRBV29-1; cdr3_aa: SVDSGLATDTGELF
d_call: TRBD1; v_call: TRBV19; cdr3_aa: ASIRGGGSSDQPQH
d_call: TRBD2; v_call: TRBV15; cdr3_aa: ATTGTSGGLSTYNEQF
d_call: TRBD1; v_call: TRBV2; cdr3_aa: ASSSRTGTSGANVLT
d_call: TRBD2; v_call: TRBV4-1; cdr3_aa: ASSQGTSSGAETQY
d_call: TRBD2; v_call: TRBV3-1/TRBV3-2; cdr3_aa: ASSQTSGGNNEQF
d_call: TRBD2; v_call: TRBV7-3; cdr3_aa: ASSQGLAGGPTDTQY
d_call: NA; v_call: TRBV5-1; cdr3_aa: ASSWIPGDGYT
d_call: NA; v_call: TRBV28; cdr3_aa: ASSLFSYEQY
d_call: NA; v_call: TRBV7-3; cdr3_aa: ASSWLHRSPQY
d_call: TRBD2; v_call: TRBV7-3; cdr3_aa: ASSPPGLEERQF
d_call: TRBD1; v_call: TRBV15; cdr3_aa: ATSRDQDRGRMDTQY
d_call: NA; v_call: TRBV6-5; cdr3_aa: ASSPRAGLYGYT
d_call: NA; v_call: TRBV6-5; cdr3_aa: ASSYRADTNTEAF